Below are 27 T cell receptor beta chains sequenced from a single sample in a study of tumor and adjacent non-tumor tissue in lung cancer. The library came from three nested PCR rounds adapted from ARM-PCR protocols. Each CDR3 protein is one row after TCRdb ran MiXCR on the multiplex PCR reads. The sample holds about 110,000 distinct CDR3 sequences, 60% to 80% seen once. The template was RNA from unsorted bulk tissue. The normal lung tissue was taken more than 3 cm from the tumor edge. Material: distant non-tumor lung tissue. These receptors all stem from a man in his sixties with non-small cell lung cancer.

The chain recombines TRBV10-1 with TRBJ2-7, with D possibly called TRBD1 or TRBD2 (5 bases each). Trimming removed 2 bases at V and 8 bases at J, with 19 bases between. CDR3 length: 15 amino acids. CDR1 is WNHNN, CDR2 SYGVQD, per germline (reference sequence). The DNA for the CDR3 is TGCGCCAGCAGTGAGAACCCGGGACCTACTTACAAGCAGTACTTC. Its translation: CASSENPGPTYKQYF.

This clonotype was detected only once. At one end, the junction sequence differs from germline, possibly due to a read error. The CDR3 sequence is CASNRDGSYEQYF. The CDR3 DNA follows: TGCGCCAGCAACCGGGACGGATCCTACGAGCAGTACTTT. The rearrangement uses TRBV5-1 and TRBJ2-7, with D perhaps TRBD1 or TRBD2 (5 bases each). This CDR3 comprises 13 residues. Germline lookup yields CDR1 SGHRS and CDR2 YFSETQ.

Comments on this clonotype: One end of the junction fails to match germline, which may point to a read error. The CDR3 here is CIVGKAGGSFNEQFF. In DNA, the CDR3 is TGCATCGTGGGGAAAGCGGGAGGGTCCTTCAATGAGCAGTTCTTC. The chain carries TRBV29-1 and TRBJ2-1, with 10 bases matching TRBD2. Germline CDR1 and CDR2: SQVTM and ANQGSEA. CDR3 size: 15 residues.

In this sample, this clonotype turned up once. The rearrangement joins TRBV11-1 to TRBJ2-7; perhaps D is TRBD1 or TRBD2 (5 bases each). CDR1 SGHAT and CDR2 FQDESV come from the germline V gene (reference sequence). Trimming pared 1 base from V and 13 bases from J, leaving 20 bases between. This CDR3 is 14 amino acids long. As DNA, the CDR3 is TGTGCCAGCAGCTTAGGGGGGACCTTCTCCGAGCGTTACTTC. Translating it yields CASSLGGTFSERYF.

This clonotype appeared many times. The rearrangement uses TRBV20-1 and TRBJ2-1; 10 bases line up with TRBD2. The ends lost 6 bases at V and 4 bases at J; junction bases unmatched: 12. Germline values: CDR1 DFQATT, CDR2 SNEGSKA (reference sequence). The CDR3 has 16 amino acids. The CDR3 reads CSAEKAGGPYYNEQFF. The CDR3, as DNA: TGCAGTGCGGAAAAAGCGGGAGGGCCTTATTACAATGAGCAGTTCTTC.

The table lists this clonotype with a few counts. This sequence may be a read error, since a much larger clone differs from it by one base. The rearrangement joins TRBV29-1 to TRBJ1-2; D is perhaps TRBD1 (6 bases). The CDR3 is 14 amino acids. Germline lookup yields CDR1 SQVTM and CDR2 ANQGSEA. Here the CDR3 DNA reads TGCAGCGTGACGGGGGCAGACCGTAACTATGACTACACCTTC. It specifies CSVTGADRNYDYTF.

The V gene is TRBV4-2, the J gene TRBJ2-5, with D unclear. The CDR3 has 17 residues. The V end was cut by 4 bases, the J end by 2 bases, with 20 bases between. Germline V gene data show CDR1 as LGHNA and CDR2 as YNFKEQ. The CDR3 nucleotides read TGTGCCAGCAGCCCTACCCTGACTGGCGTGTCTCAAGAGACCCAGTACTTC. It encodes CASSPTLTGVSQETQYF.

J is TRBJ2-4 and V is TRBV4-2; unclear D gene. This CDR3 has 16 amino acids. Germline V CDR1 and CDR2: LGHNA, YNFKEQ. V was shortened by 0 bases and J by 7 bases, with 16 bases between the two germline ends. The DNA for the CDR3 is TGTGCCAGCAGCCAAGATGCGGCCCCCCCGGCGAACATTCAGTACTTC. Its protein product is CASSQDAAPPANIQYF.

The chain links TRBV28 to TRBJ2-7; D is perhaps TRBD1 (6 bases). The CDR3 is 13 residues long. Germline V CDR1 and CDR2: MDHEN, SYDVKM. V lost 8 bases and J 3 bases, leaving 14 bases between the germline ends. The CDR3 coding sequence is TGTGCCAGCTCGGACAGCCCCAGCTACGAGCAGTACTTC. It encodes CASSDSPSYEQYF. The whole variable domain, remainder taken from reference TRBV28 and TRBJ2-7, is DVKVTQSSRYLVKRTGEKVFLECVQDMDHENMFWYRQDPGLGLRLIYFSYDVKMKEKGDIPEGYSVSREKKERFSLILESASTNQTSMYLCASSDSPSYEQYFGPGTRLTVT.

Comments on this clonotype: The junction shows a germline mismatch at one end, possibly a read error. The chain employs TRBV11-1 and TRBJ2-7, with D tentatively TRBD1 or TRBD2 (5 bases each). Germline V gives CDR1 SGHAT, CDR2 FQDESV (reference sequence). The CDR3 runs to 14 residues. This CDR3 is CASSLEGTFSGQYF. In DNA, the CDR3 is TGCGCTAGCAGCTTAGAGGGGACCTTCTCCGGGCAGTACTTC.

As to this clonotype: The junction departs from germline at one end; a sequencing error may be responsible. The CDR3 region has the DNA TGTGCCAGCAGAGCGATGGGGACAGGGCACCACGAGCAGTATTTC. This codes for CASRAMGTGHHEQYF. V usage is TRBV6-5 and J usage is TRBJ2-7; 9 nucleotides agree with TRBD1. The CDR3 contains 15 residues. Germline CDR1 MNHEY, CDR2 SVGAGI.

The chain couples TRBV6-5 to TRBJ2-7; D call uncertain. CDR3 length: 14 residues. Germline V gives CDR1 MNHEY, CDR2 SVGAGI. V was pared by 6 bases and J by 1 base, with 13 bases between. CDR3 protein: CASRPWLGSYEQYF. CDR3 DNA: TGTGCCAGCAGGCCCTGGTTGGGGTCCTACGAGCAGTACTTC.

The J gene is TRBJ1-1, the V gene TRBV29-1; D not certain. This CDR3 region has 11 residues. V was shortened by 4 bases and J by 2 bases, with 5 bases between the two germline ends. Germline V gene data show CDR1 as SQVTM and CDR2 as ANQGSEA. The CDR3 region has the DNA TGCAGCGTTGTGCAAAACACTGAAGCTTTCTTT. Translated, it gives CSVVQNTEAFF. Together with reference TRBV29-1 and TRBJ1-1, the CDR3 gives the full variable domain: SAVISQKPSRDICQRGTSLTIQCQVDSQVTMMFWYRQQPGQSLTLIATANQGSEATYESGFVIDKFPISRPNLTFSTLTVSNMSPEDSSIYLCSVVQNTEAFFGQGTRLTVV.

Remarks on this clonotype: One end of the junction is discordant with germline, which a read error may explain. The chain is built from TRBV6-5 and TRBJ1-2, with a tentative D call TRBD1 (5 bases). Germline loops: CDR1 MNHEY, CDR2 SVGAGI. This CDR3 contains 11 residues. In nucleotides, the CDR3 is TGTACCAGCAGGGTAGGCTATGGCTACGCCTTC. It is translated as CTSRVGYGYAF.

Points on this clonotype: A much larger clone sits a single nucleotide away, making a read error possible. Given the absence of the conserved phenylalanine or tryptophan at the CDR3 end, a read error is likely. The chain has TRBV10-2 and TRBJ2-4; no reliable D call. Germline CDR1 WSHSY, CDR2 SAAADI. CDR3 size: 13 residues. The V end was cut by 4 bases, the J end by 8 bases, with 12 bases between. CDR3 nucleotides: TGCGCCAGCAGTGGCGGCCCCATAGACATTCAGTACTTA. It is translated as CASSGGPIDIQYL.

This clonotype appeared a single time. The CDR3, as DNA: TGTTCAAGCAGCCATAACGGGGTTGGGGAGCTGTTTTTT. Protein: CSSSHNGVGELFF. The rearrangement links TRBV12-3 or TRBV12-4 to TRBJ2-2; a possible D gene is TRBD2 (5 bases). The CDR3 covers 13 residues.

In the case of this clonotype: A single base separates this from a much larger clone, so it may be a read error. The CDR3 here is CSAKRGGSQETQYF. The CDR3 DNA is TGCAGTGCTAAACGCGGGGGGTCCCAAGAGACCCAGTACTTC. V gene TRBV20-1 combines with J gene TRBJ2-5; 8 nucleotides agree with TRBD2. V gave up 4 bases and J gave up 1 base; unmatched junction bases: 5. Germline CDR1 and CDR2: DFQATT and SNEGSKA (reference sequence). The CDR3 sequence is 14 residues long.

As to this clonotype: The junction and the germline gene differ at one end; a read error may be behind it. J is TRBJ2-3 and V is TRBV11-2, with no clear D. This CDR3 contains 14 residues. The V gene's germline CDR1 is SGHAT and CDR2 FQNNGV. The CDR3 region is CASSHWASTATQFF. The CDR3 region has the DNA TGTGCCAGCAGCCACTGGGCCTCTACGGCTACGCAGTTTTTT. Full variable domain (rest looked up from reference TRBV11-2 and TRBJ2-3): EAGVAQSPRYKIIEKRQSVAFWCNPISGHATLYWYQQILGQGPKLLIQFQNNGVVDDSQLPKDRFSAERLKGVDSTLKIQPAKLEDSAVYLCASSHWASTATQFFGPGTRLTVL.

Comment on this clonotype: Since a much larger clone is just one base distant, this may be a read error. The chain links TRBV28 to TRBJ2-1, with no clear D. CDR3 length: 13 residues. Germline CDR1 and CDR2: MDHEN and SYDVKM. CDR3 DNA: TGTGCCACCCAAACCTCTCTTTACAGTGAGCAGTTCTTC. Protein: CATQTSLYSEQFF.

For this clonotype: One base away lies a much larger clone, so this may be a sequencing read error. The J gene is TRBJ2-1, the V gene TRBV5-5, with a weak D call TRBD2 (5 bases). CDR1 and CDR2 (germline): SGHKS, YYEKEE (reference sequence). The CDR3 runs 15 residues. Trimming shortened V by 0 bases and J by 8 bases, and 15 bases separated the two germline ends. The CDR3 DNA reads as TGTGCCAGCAGCTTGGTTGGCGGGTGGGCCTATGAGCAGTTCTTC. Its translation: CASSLVGGWAYEQFF.

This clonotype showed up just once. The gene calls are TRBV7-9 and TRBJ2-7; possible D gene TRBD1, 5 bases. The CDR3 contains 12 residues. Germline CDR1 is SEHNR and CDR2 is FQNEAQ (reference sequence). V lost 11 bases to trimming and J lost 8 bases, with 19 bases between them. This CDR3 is CAGGVQTAQQYF. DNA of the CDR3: TGTGCCGGCGGCGTCCAGACAGCCCAGCAGTACTTC.

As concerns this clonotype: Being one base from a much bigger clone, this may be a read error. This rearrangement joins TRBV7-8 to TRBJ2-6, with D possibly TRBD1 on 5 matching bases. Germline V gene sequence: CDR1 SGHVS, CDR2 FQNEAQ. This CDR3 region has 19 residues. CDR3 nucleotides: TGTGCCAGCAGCCCCAGGGCCAACCTGGGGTTGTCTGGGGTCAACGTCCTGACTTTC. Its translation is CASSPRANLGLSGVNVLTF.

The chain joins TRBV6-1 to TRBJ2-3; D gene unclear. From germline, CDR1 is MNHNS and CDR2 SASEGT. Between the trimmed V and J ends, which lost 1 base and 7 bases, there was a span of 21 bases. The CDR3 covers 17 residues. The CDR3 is CASSEVFWLVTTHTQYF. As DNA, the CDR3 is TGTGCCAGCAGTGAAGTGTTTTGGCTAGTGACAACACATACGCAGTATTTT.

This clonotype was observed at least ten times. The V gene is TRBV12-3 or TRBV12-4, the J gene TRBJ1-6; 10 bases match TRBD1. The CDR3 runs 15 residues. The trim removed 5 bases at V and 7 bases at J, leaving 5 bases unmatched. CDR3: CASSQGTGENSPLHF. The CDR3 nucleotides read TGTGCCAGCAGTCAAGGGACAGGGGAGAATTCACCCCTCCACTTT.

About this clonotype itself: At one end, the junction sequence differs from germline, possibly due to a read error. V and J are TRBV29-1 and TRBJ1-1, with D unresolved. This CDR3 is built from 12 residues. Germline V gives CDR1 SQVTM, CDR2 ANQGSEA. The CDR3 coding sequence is TGCGGCGTTGATATCGGGAACACTGAAGCTATCTTT. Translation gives CGVDIGNTEAIF.

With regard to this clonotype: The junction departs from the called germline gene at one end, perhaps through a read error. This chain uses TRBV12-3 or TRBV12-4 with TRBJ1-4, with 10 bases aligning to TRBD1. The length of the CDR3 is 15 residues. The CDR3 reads CANSWGQGIIGELFF. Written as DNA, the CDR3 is TGTGCCAACAGTTGGGGACAGGGGATTATTGGGGAACTGTTTTTT.

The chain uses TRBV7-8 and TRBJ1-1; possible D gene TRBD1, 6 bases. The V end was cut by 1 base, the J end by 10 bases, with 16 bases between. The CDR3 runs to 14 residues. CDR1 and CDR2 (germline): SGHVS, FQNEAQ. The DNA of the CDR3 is TGTGCCAGCAGCTTAGGAGGGGGAAGCGTGCGAGCTTTCTTT. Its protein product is CASSLGGGSVRAFF.